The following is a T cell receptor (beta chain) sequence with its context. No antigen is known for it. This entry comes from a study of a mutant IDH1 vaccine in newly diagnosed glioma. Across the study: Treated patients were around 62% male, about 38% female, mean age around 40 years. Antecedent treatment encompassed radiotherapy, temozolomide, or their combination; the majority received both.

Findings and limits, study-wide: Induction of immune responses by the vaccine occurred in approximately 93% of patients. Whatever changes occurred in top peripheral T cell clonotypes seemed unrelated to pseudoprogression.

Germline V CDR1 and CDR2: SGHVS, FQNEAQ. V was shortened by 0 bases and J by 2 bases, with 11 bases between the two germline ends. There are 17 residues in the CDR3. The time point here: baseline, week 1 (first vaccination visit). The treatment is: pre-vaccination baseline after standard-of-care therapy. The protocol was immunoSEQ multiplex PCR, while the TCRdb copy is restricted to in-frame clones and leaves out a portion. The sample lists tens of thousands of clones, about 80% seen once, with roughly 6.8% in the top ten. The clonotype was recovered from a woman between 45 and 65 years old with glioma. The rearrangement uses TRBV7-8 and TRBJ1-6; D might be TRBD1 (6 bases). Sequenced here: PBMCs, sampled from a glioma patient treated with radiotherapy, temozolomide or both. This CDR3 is CASSLAGGPTYNSPLHF. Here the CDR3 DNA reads TGTGCCAGCAGCTTAGCTGGGGGGCCCACCTATAATTCACCCCTCCACTTT. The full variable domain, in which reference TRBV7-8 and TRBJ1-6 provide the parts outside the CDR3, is GAGVSQSPRYKVAKRGQDVALRCDPISGHVSLFWYQQALGQGPEFLTYFQNEAQLDKSGLPSDRFFAERPEGSVSTLKIQRTQQEDSAVYLCASSLAGGPTYNSPLHFGNGTRLTVT.